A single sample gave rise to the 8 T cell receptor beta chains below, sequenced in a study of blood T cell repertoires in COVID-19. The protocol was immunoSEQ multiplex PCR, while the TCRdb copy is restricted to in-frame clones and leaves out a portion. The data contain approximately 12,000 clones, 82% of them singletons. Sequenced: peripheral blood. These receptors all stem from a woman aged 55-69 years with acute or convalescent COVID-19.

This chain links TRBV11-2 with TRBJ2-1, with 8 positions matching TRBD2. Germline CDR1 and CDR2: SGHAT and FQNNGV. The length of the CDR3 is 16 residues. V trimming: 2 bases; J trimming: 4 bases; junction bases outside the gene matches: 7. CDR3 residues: CASSLSSGGRYNEQFF. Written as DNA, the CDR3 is TGTGCCAGCAGCTTATCGTCGGGGGGGCGGTACAATGAGCAGTTCTTC.

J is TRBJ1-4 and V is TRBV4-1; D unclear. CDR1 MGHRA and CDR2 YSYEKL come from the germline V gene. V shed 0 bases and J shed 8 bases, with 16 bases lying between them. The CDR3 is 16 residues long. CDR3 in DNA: TGCGCCAGCAGCCAAGAATCTTGGTTCGTGAGGGAAAAACTGTTTTTT. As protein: CASSQESWFVREKLFF.

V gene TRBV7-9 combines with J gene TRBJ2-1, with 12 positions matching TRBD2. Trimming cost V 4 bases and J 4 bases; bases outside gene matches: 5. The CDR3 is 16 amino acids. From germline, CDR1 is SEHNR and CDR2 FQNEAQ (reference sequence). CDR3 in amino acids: CASSSLLAGGYNEQFF. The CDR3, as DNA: TGTGCCAGCAGCTCCCTACTAGCGGGGGGTTACAATGAGCAGTTCTTC.

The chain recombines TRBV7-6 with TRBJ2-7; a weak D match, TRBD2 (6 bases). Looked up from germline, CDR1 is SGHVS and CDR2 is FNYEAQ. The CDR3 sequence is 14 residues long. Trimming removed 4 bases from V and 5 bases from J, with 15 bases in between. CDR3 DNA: TGTGCCAGCAGCTCTTTGGGTAGCGGCCACGAGCAGTACTTC. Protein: CASSSLGSGHEQYF.

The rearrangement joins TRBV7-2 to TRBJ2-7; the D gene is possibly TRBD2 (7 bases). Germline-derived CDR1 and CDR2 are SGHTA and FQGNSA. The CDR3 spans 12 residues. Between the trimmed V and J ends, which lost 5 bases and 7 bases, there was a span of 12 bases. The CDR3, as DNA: TGTGCCAGCAGCCGGGGGGCGGGAGAGCAGTACTTC. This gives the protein CASSRGAGEQYF.

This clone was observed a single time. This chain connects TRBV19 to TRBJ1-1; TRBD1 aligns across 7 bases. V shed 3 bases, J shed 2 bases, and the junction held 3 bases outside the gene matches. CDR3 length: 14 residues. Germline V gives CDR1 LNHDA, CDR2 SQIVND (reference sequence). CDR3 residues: CASSIRGLNTEAFF. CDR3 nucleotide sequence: TGTGCCAGTAGTATTAGGGGGCTAAACACTGAAGCTTTCTTT.

The chain's CDR3 is CASSYPENTGELFF. Here the CDR3 DNA reads TGTGCCAGCAGTTACCCAGAGAACACCGGGGAGCTGTTTTTT. The V gene is TRBV6-6, the J gene TRBJ2-2, with D unclear. V was trimmed by 2 bases and J by 1 base, leaving 5 bases between them. The CDR3 loop spans 14 amino acids. Germline values: CDR1 MNHNY, CDR2 SVGAGI (reference sequence).

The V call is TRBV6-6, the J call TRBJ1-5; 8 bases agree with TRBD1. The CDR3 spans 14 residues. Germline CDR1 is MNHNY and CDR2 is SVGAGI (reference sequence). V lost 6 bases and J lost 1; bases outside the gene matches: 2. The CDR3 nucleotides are TGTGCCAGCAGCGGACAGGGAAGCAATCAGCCCCAGCATTTT. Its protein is CASSGQGSNQPQHF.